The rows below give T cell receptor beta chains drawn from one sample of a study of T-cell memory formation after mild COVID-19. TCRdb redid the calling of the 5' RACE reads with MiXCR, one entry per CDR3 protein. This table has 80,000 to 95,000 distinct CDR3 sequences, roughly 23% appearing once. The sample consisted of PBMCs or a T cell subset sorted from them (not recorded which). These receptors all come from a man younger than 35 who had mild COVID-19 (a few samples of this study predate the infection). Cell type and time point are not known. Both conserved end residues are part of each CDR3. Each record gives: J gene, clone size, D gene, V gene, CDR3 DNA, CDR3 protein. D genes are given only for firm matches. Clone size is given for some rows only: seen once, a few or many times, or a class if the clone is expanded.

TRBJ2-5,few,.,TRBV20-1,TGCAGTGCTAGGGAGGGGGGAGAGACCCAGTACTTC,CSAREGGETQYF
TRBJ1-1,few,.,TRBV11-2,TGTGCCAGCAGCGCAGGTTCGAACACTGAAGCTTTCTTT,CASSAGSNTEAFF
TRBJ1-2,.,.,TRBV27,TGTGCCAGCGCGCCAGGACTAAACTATGGCTACACCTTC,CASAPGLNYGYTF
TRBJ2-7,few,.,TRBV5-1,TGCGCCAGCAGTTTGGTTCCCTACGAGCAGTACTTC,CASSLVPYEQYF
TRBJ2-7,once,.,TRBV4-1,TGCGCCAGCAGCCAAGAGCCAGGGTCCAACGAGCAGTACTTC,CASSQEPGSNEQYF
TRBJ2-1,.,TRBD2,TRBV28,TGTGCAGCAGCGGGGGCCCCTGAGCAGTTCTTC,CAAAGAPEQFF
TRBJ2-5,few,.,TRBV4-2,TGTGCCAGCAGCCAAGATCCGGGCGGGGGCCTCCAAGAGACCCAGTACTTC,CASSQDPGGGLQETQYF
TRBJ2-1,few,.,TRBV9,TGTGCCAGCAGCGCCCGGGACCGGGTTTTAAACAATGAGCAGTTCTTC,CASSARDRVLNNEQFF
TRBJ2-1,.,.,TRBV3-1,TGTGCCAGCAGCCCCACGTTGGCCCCGAATACCAATGAGCAGTTCTTC,CASSPTLAPNTNEQFF
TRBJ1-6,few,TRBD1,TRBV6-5,TGTGCCAGCGCCGGACAGGGGCCAATTAATTCACCCCTCCACTTT,CASAGQGPINSPLHF
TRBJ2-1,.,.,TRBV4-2,TGTGCCAGCAGCGACGTGGTAGATGCGAATGAGCAGTTCTTC,CASSDVVDANEQFF
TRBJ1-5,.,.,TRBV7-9,TGTGCCAGCAGCCCACGCCAGGTGCCCCTTTATAGCAATCAGCCCCAGCATTTT,CASSPRQVPLYSNQPQHF
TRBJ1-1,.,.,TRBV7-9,TGTGCCAGCAGCTTAGATACTCCAGCGACTGAAGCTTTCTTT,CASSLDTPATEAFF
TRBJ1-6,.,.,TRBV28,TGTGCCAGCAGTTTCGGTAATTCACCCCTCCACTTT,CASSFGNSPLHF
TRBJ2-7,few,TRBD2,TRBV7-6,TGTGCCAGCAGCCCATCTAGCGGGGGTACTTCCTACGAGCAGTACTTC,CASSPSSGGTSYEQYF
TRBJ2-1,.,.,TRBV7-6,TGTGCCAGCAGGCAGACGGGGGCCCCAGGGGAGCAGTTCTTC,CASRQTGAPGEQFF
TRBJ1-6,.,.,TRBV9,TGTGCCAGCAGCCTGGGGGGGGGTTCACCCCTCCACTTT,CASSLGGGSPLHF
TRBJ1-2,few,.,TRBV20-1,TGCAGTGCTAGAGCCGGGGGTACGATTGATGGCTACACCTTC,CSARAGGTIDGYTF
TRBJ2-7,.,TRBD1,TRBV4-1,TGCGCCAGCAGCCCGTGGGACAGGGGGGCCGAGCAGTACTTC,CASSPWDRGAEQYF
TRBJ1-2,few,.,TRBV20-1,TGCAGTGCTAGTTCCTTAAGCATTAACTATGGCTACACCTTC,CSASSLSINYGYTF
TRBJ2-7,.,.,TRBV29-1,TGCAGCGTTGTGACAGGTCCCACCTACGAGCAGTACTTC,CSVVTGPTYEQYF
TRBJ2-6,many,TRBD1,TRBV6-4,TGTGCCAGCAGTGACTCAGGGGGCGCTGGGGCCAACGTCCTGACTTTC,CASSDSGGAGANVLTF
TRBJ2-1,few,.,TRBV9,TGTGCCAGCAGCGTAGAAGGGTCCCACAATGAGCAGTTCTTC,CASSVEGSHNEQFF
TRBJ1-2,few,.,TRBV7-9,TGTGCCAGCAGCCCGGGACACTTCTACACCTTC,CASSPGHFYTF
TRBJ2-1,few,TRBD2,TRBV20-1,TGCAGTGCTAGCCCTGGACTAGCGGTATACAATGAGCAGTTCTTC,CSASPGLAVYNEQFF
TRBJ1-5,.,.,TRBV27,TGTGCCAGCAGTTTATCCTCCAGCTCTCAGCCCCAGCATTTT,CASSLSSSSQPQHF
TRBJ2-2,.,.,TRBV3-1,TGTGCCAGCAGCTCCCGGGCCAGGGGGAACACCGGGGAGCTGTTTTTT,CASSSRARGNTGELFF